The text below deals with one TCR beta chain. The sample is drawn from a study of somatic mutations in cytotoxic T cells in rheumatoid arthritis. Study background: Immediately following diagnosis and ahead of any treatment, patient blood (approximately 30 ml EDTA) was drawn.

Here immunoSEQ multiplex PCR was the method, and the copy in TCRdb shows in-frame clones only, minus some. The table shows about 29,000 clones, with around 87% occurring only once. V lost 3 bases to trimming and J lost 8 bases; unmatched junction nucleotides: 5. Germline V gene sequence: CDR1 MNHNS, CDR2 SASEGT. The CDR3 runs 14 residues. Sequenced input: CD8+ T cells sorted from blood. The TCR sequence derives from an adult with rheumatoid arthritis. The V call is TRBV6-1, the J call TRBJ2-1; TRBD2 matches at 9 bases. CDR3 residues: CASSDGVAGDEQFF. CDR3 DNA sequence: TGTGCCAGCAGTGATGGGGTAGCGGGAGATGAGCAGTTCTTC.